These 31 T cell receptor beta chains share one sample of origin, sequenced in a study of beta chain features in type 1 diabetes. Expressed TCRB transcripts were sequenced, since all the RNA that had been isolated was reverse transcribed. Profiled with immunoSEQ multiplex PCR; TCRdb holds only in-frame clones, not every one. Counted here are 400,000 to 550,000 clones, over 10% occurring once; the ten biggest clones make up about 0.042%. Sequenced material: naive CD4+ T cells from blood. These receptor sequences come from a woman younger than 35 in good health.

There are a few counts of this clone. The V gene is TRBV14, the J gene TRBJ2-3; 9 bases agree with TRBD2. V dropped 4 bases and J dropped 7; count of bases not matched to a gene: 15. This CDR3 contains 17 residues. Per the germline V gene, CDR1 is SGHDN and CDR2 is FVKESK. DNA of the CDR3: TGTGCCAGCAGCCTAACAGGTGTTAGCGGGAGCCGTAATACGCAGTATTTT. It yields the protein CASSLTGVSGSRNTQYF.

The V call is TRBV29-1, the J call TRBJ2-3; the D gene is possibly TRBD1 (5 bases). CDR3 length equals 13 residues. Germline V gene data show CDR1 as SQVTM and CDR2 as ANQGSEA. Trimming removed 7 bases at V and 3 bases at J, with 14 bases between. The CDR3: CSAGQGPTDTQYF. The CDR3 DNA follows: TGCAGCGCCGGGCAGGGTCCAACAGATACGCAGTATTTT.

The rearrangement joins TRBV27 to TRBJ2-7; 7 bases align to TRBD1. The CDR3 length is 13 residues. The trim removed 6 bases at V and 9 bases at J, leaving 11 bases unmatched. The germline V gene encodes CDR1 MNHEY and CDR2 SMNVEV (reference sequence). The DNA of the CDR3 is TGTGCCAGCAGAAAGGGGGCGACGGCGATGCAGTACGTC. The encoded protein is CASRKGATAMQYV.

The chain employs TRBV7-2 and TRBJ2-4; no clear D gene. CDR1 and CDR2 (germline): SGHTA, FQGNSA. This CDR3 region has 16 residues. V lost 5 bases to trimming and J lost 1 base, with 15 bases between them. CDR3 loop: CASSQLFNGAKNIQYF. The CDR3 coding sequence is TGTGCCAGCAGCCAACTATTCAATGGGGCCAAAAACATTCAGTACTTC.

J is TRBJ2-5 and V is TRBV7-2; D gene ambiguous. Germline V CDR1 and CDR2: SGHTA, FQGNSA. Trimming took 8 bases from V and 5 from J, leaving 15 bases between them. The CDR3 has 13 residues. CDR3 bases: TGTGCCAGCGCAGGCCACCCCGGGGAGACCCAGTACTTC. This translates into CASAGHPGETQYF.

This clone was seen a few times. The CDR3 region has the DNA TGTGCCAGCAGCCCAGGGACTCGGCGGAATGAGCAGTTCTTC. It specifies CASSPGTRRNEQFF. The rearrangement joins TRBV6-5 to TRBJ2-1, with D perhaps TRBD2 (6 bases). The CDR3 totals 14 residues. V was trimmed by 6 bases and J by 7 bases, leaving 16 bases between them. CDR1 is MNHEY, CDR2 SVGAGI, per germline.

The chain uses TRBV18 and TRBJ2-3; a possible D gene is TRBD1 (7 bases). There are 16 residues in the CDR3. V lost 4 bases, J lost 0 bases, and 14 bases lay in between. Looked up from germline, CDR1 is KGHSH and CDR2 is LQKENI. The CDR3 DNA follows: TGTGCCAGCTCACGGCAGACAGGGACTAGCACAGATACGCAGTATTTT. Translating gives CASSRQTGTSTDTQYF.

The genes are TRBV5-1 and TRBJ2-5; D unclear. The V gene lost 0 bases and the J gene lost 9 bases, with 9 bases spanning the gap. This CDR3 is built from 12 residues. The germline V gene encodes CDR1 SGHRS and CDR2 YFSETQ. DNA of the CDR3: TGCGCCAGCAGCTTGGACGGCCTACCCCAGTACTTC. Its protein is CASSLDGLPQYF.

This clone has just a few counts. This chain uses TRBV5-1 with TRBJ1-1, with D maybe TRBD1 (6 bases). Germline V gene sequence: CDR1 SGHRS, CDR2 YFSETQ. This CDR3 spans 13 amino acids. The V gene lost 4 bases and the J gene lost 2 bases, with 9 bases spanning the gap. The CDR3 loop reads CASSTQGNTEAFF. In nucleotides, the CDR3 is TGCGCCAGCAGCACACAGGGAAACACTGAAGCTTTCTTT.

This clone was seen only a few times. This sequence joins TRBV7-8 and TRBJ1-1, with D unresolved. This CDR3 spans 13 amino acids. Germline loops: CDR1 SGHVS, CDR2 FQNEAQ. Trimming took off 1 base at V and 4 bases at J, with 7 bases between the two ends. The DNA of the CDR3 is TGTGCCAGCAGCTTAGTTGGGATCACTGAAGCTTTCTTT. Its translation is CASSLVGITEAFF. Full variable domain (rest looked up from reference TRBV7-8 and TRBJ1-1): GAGVSQSPRYKVAKRGQDVALRCDPISGHVSLFWYQQALGQGPEFLTYFQNEAQLDKSGLPSDRFFAERPEGSVSTLKIQRTQQEDSAVYLCASSLVGITEAFFGQGTRLTVV.

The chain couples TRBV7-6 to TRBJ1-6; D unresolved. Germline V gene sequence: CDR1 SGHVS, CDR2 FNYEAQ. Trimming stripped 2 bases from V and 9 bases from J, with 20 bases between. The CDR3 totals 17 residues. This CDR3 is CASSLLSLGRGSSPLHF. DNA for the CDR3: TGTGCCAGCAGCTTACTCAGCTTAGGGCGCGGGAGTTCACCCCTCCACTTT.

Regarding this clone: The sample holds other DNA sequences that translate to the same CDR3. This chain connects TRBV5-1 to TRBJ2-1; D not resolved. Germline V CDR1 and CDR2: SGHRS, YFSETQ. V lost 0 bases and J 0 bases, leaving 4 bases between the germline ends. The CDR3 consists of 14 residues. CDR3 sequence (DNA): TGCGCCAGCAGCTTGGAAAGCTCCTACAATGAGCAGTTCTTC. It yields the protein CASSLESSYNEQFF.

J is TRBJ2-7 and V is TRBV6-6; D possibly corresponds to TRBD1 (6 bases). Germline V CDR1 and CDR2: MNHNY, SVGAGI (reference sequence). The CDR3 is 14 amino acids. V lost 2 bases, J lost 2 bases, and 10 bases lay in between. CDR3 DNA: TGTGCCAGCAGTTACAGGGACACAGCCTACGAGCAGTACTTC. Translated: CASSYRDTAYEQYF.

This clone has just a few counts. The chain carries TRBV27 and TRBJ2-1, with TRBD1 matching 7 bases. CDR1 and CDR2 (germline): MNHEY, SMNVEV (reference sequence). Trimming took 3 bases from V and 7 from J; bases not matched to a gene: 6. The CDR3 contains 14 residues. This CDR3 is CASSLNRDRNEQFF. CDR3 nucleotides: TGTGCCAGCAGTTTGAATCGGGACAGAAATGAGCAGTTCTTC.

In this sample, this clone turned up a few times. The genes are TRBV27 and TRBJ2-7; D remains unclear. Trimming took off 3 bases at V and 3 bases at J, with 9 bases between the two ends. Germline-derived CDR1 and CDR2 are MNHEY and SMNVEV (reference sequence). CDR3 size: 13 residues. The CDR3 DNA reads TGTGCCAGCAGTTTCGGTCGATACTACGAGCAGTACTTC. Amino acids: CASSFGRYYEQYF.

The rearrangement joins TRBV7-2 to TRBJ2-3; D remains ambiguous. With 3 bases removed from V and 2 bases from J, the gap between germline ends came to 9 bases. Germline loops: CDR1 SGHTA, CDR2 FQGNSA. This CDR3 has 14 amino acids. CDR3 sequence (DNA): TGTGCCAGCAGCTTGGGTGTAGTCACAGATACGCAGTATTTT. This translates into CASSLGVVTDTQYF.

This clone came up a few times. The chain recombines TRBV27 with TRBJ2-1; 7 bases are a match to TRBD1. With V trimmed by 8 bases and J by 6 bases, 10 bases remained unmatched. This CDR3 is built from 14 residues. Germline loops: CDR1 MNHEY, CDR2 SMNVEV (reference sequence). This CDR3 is CASGPRGQFNEQFF. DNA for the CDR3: TGTGCCAGCGGCCCTAGGGGACAGTTCAATGAGCAGTTCTTC.

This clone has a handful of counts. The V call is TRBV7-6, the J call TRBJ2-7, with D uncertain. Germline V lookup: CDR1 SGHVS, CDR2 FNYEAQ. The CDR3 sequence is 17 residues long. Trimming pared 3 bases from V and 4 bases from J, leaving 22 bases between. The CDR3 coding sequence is TGTGCCAGCAGCTTTGGCCCCCTTCAAGTACGCCCTTACGAGCAGTACTTC. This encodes CASSFGPLQVRPYEQYF.

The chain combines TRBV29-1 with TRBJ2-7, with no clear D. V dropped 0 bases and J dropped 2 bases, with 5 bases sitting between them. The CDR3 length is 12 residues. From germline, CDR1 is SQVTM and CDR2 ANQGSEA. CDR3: CSVEETTYEQYF. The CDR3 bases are TGCAGCGTTGAAGAGACCACCTACGAGCAGTACTTC.

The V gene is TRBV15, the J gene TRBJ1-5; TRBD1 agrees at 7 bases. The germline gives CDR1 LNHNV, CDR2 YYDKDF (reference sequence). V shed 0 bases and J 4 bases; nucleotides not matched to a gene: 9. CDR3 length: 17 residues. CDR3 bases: TGTGCCACCAGCAGAGATAGGGGTACAGGGGATAATCAGCCCCAGCATTTT. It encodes CATSRDRGTGDNQPQHF.

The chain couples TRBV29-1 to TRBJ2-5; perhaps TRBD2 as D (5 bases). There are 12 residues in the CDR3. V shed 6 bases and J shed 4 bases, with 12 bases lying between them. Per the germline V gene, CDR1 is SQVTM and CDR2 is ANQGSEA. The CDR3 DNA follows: TGCAGCGTGGATGGAGCGGCAGAGACCCAGTACTTC. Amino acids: CSVDGAAETQYF.

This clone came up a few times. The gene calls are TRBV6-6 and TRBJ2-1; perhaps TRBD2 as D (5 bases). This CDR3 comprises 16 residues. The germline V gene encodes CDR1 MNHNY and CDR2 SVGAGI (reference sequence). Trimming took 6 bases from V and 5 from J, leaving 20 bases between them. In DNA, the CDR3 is TGTGCCAGCAGGTCGGAGAGGGTAGCTCCCAACAATGAGCAGTTCTTC. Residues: CASRSERVAPNNEQFF.

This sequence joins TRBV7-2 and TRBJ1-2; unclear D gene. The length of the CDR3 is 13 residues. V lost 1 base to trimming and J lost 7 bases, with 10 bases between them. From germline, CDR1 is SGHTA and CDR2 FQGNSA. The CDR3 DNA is TGTGCCAGCAGCTTAGTCAGGTCGTCTGGCTACACCTTC. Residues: CASSLVRSSGYTF.

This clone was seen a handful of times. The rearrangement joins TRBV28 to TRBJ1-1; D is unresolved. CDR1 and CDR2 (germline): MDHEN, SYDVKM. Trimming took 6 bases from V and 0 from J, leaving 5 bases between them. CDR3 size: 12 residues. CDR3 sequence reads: CASRVLNTEAFF. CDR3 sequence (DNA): TGTGCCAGCAGGGTATTGAACACTGAAGCTTTCTTT.

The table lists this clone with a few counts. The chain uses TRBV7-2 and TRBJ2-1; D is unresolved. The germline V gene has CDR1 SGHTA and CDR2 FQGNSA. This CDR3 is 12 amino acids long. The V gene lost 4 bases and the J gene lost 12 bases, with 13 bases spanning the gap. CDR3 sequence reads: CASSSALPGQFF. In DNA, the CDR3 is TGTGCCAGCAGCTCGGCCTTGCCCGGGCAGTTCTTC.

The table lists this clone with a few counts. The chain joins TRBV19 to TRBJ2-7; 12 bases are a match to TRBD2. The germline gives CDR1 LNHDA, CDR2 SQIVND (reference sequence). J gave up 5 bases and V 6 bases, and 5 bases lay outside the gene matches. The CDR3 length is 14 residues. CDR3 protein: CASRRLAGDHEQYF. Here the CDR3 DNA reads TGTGCCAGTAGAAGACTAGCGGGAGATCACGAGCAGTACTTC. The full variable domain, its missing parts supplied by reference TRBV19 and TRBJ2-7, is DGGITQSPKYLFRKEGQNVTLSCEQNLNHDAMYWYRQDPGQGLRLIYYSQIVNDFQKGDIAEGYSVSREKKESFPLTVTSAQKNPTAFYLCASRRLAGDHEQYFGPGTRLTVT.

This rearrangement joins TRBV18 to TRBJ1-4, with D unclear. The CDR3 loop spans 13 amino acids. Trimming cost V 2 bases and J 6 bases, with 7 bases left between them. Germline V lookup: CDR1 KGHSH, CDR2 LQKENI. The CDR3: CASSPFADEKLFF. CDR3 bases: TGTGCCAGCTCACCATTTGCGGATGAAAAACTGTTTTTT.

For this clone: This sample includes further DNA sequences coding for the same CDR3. The CDR3 loop reads CASSRAGGPYEQYF. The CDR3 nucleotides are TGTGCCAGCAGCCGAGCGGGAGGCCCGTACGAGCAGTACTTC. V and J are TRBV7-8 and TRBJ2-7; 9 nucleotides match TRBD2. The CDR3 contains 14 residues. The germline V gene encodes CDR1 SGHVS and CDR2 FQNEAQ. V shed 5 bases and J 4 bases; nucleotides not matched to a gene: 6.

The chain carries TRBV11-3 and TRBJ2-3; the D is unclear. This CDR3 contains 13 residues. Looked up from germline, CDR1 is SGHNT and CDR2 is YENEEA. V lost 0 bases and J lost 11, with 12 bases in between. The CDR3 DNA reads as TGTGCCAGCAGCTTAGATCTTACAGCCAAGCAGTATTTT. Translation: CASSLDLTAKQYF.

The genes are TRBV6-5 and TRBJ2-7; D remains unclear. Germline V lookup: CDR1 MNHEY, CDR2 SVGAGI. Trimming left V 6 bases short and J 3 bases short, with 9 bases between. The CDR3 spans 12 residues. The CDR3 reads CASSTYSYEQYF. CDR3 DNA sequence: TGTGCCAGCAGCACCTACAGCTACGAGCAGTACTTC.

CDR3 residues: CASSLLGAQETQYF. The CDR3 DNA follows: TGCGCCAGCAGCCTCCTAGGGGCGCAAGAGACCCAGTACTTC. This chain links TRBV5-1 with TRBJ2-5; D perhaps matches TRBD1 (5 bases). V lost 4 bases and J lost 2, with 12 bases in between. Looked up from germline, CDR1 is SGHRS and CDR2 is YFSETQ. The CDR3 loop spans 14 amino acids.